This T cell receptor beta chain was recovered during a study of T-cell memory formation after mild COVID-19. On this clonotype: The antigen remains unidentified.

Study conclusions and caveats: Clones that contracted from day 15 to 85 had balanced CD4/CD8; later expanders were CD4+ biased. Shrinking CD4+ clones resided mostly in CM and EM, and CD8+ ones in EMRA.

5'RACE primed at constant segments yielded TCR alpha and TCR beta cDNA libraries bearing sample barcodes and UMIs. TCRdb redid the calling of the 5' RACE reads with MiXCR, one entry per CDR3 protein. Of fewer than 700,000 distinct CDR3 sequences listed, roughly 18% were seen once; the top ten hold around 12%. The CDR3 is 15 amino acids. V trimming: 2 bases; J trimming: 4 bases; junction bases outside the gene matches: 6. CDR1 and CDR2 from the germline V gene are SGHVS and FQNEAQ. Specimen: PBMCs or a T cell subset sorted from them (not recorded which). The sequence was collected from an adult woman who had mild COVID-19 (a few samples of this study predate the infection). Cell type and time point are not known. The chain recombines TRBV7-8 with TRBJ2-3; 7 nucleotides agree with TRBD2. The CDR3 is CASSLWAGASDTQYF. The CDR3 nucleotides are TGTGCCAGCAGCTTATGGGCGGGAGCTTCAGATACGCAGTATTTT.